The rows below give T cell receptor beta chains drawn from one sample of a study of cytomegalovirus exposure and HLA in healthy donors. Libraries were prepared by immunoSEQ multiplex PCR; TCRdb keeps only in-frame clonotypes and omits some of them. The sample lists 170,000 or so clones, roughly 82% occurring once. Sequencing was carried out using PBMCs. These receptors originate from a woman in her forties or fifties in good health and CMV-seronegative. Both conserved end residues are trimmed from each CDR3. The D gene is left open where the match is weak. Size is stated for part of the rows, as once, few or many counts, or as a class when the clone is expanded.

clone size	D gene	J gene	V gene	CDR3 length	CDR3 protein
-	-	TRBJ2-7	TRBV7-2	11	ASAPERYREQY
-	-	TRBJ1-3	TRBV30	12	AWDEVPNRNTIY
-	-	TRBJ1-3	TRBV15	13	ATSRDERGGNTIY
few	TRBD2	TRBJ2-3	TRBV19	12	ATAGGLGGDTQY
once	TRBD2	TRBJ2-7	TRBV7-2	14	ASSETSGVRSYEQY
-	TRBD2	TRBJ2-1	TRBV11-3	10	ASSRGGNEQF
-	TRBD2	TRBJ2-7	TRBV10-3	13	AISSPSGSSSEQY
-	-	TRBJ1-6	TRBV27	14	ASSLSTRGRDSPLH
-	-	TRBJ1-3	TRBV5-1	12	ASSPDISGNTIY
-	TRBD1	TRBJ2-1	TRBV28	13	ASSSTGRIGNEQF
-	TRBD2	TRBJ2-1	TRBV7-9	16	ASSGGTSGRRLYNEQF
-	TRBD2	TRBJ2-3	TRBV10-3	15	AISEPGKGTSIDTQY
once	-	TRBJ1-4	TRBV2	14	ASSGESKPAVEKLF
-	-	TRBJ1-3	TRBV4-3	15	ASSQDSQGFSGNTIY
-	-	TRBJ2-5	TRBV5-4	12	ASSLGGPVETQY
-	-	TRBJ2-1	TRBV5-1	12	ASSLPGSYNEQF
few	-	TRBJ2-5	TRBV27	11	ASRPGGGETQY